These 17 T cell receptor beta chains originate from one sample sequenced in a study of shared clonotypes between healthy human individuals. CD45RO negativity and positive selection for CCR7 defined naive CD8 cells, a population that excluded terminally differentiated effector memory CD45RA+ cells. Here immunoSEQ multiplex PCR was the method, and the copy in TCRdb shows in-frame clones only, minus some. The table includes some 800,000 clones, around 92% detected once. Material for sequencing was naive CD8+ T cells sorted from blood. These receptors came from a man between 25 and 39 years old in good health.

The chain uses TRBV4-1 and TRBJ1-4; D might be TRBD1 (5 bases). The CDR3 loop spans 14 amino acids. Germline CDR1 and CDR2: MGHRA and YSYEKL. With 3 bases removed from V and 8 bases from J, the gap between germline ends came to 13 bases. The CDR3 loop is CASSQGQGREKLFF. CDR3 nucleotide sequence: TGCGCCAGCAGCCAGGGGCAGGGTCGGGAAAAACTGTTTTTT.

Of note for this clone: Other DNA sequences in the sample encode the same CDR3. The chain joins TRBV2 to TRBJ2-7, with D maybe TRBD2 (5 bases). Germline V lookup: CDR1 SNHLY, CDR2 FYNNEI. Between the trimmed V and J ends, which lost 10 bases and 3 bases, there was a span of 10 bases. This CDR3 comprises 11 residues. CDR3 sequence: CAMAAGYEQYF. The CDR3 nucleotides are TGTGCCATGGCCGCGGGCTACGAGCAGTACTTC.

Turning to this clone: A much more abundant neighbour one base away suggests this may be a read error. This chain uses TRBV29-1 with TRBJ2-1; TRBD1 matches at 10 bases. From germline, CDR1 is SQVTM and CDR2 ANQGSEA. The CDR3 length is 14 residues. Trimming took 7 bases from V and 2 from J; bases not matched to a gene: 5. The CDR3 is CSGRQGAPYNEQFF. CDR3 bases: TGCAGCGGAAGACAGGGGGCTCCCTACAATGAGCAGTTCTTC.

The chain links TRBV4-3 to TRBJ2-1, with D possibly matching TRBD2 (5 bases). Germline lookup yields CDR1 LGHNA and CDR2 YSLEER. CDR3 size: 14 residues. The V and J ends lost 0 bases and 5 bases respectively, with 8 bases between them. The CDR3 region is CASSQESGDNEQFF. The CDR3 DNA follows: TGCGCCAGCAGCCAAGAAAGCGGAGACAATGAGCAGTTCTTC.

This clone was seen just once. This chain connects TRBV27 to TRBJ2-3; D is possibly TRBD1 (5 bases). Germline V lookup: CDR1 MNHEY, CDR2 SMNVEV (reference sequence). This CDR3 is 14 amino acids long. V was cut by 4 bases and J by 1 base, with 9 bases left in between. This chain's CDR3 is CASSSGAGTDTQYF. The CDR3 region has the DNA TGTGCCAGCAGTTCTGGGGCAGGCACAGATACGCAGTATTTT.

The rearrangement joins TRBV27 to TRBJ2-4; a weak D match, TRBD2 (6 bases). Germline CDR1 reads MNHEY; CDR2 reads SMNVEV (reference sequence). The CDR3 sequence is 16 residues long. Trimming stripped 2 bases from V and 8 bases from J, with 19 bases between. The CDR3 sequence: CASSLGGSGSWDIQYF. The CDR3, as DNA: TGTGCCAGCAGTTTAGGAGGGTCAGGGAGCTGGGACATTCAGTACTTC.

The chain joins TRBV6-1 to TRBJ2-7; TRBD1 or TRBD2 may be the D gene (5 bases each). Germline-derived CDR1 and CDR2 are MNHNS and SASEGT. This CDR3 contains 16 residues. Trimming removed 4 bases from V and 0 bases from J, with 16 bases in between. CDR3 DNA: TGTGCCAGCAGTGGGGGTCAGGGACCGCCCTCCTACGAGCAGTACTTC. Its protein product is CASSGGQGPPSYEQYF.

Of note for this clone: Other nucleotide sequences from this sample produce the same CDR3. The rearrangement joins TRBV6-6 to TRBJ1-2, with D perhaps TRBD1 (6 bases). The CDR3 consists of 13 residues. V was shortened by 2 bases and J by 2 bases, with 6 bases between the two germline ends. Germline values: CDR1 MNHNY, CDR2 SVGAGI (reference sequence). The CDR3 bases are TGTGCCAGCAGTTACGGACAGAACTATGGCTACACCTTC. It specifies CASSYGQNYGYTF.

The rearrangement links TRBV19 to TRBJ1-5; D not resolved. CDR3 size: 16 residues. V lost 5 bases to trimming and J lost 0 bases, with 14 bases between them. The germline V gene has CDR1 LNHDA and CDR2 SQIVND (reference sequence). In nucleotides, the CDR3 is TGTGCCAGTAGTTCCAGGACTGGATATAGCAATCAGCCCCAGCATTTT. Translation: CASSSRTGYSNQPQHF.

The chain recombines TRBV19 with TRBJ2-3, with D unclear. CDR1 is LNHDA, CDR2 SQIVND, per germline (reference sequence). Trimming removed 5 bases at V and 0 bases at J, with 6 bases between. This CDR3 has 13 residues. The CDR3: CASSLISTDTQYF. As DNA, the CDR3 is TGTGCCAGTAGTTTAATTAGCACAGATACGCAGTATTTT.

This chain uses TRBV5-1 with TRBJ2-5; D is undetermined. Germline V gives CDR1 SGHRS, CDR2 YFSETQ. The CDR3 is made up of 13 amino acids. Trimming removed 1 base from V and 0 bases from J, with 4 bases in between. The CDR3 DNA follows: TGCGCCAGCAGCTTGACCAACCAAGAGACCCAGTACTTC. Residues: CASSLTNQETQYF.

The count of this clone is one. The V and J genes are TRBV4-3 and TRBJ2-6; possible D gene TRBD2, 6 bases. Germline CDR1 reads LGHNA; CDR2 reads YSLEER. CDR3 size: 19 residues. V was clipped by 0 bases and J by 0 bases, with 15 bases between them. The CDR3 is CASSQEVTDGSSGANVLTF. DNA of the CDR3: TGCGCCAGCAGCCAAGAGGTTACAGACGGGAGCTCTGGGGCCAACGTCCTGACTTTC.

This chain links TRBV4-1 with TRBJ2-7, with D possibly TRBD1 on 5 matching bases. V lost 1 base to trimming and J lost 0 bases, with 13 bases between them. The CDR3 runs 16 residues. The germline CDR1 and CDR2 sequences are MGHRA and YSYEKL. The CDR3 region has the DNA TGCGCCAGCAGCCAAGGACAGTGGGCGTTCTCCTACGAGCAGTACTTC. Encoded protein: CASSQGQWAFSYEQYF.

The CDR3 here is CASSLAEAAYEQYF. CDR3 nucleotides: TGCGCCAGCAGCTTGGCCGAAGCAGCCTACGAGCAGTACTTC. J is TRBJ2-7 and V is TRBV5-1; no reliable D call. Deletions cut 0 bases from V and 2 bases from J, with 9 bases between. CDR1 and CDR2 (germline): SGHRS, YFSETQ. The CDR3 extends over 14 amino acids.

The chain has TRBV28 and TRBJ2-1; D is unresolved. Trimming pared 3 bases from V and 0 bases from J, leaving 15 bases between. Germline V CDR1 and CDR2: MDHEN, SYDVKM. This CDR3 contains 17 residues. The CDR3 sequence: CASSFGLGGSSYNEQFF. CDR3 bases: TGTGCCAGCAGTTTCGGTTTAGGCGGTAGCTCCTACAATGAGCAGTTCTTC. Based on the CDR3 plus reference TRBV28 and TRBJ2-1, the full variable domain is DVKVTQSSRYLVKRTGEKVFLECVQDMDHENMFWYRQDPGLGLRLIYFSYDVKMKEKGDIPEGYSVSREKKERFSLILESASTNQTSMYLCASSFGLGGSSYNEQFFGPGTRLTVL.

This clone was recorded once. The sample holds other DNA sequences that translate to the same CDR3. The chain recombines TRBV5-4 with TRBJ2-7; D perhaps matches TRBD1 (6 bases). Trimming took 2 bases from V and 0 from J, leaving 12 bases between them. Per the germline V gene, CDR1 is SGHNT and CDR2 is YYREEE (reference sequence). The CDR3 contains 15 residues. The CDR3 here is CASSFRGASSYEQYF. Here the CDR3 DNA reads TGTGCCAGCAGCTTCAGGGGCGCTAGCTCCTACGAGCAGTACTTC.

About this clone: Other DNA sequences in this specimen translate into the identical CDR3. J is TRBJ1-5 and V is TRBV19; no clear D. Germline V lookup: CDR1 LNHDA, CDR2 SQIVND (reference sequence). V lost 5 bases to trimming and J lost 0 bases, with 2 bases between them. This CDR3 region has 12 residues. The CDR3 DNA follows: TGTGCCAGTAGTTTTAGCAATCAGCCCCAGCATTTT. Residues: CASSFSNQPQHF.